Presented here are 11 T cell receptor beta chains from one specimen sequenced in a study of shared clonotypes between healthy human individuals (TCRdb year 2020). Libraries were built with the immunoSEQ multiplex PCR assay. Entries here come from immuneACCESS through TCRdb and include only in-frame sequences with V and J called. Some clones fail to appear in such tables; in the studies checked, an unresolved V gene covers under half of the shortfall, and the cause of the remainder is unknown. Within this sample are about 2 million clones, with 85% to 95% of them counted one time only. Roughly 0.13% of the sample is held by the ten biggest clonotypes. The sequenced material came from naive CD4+ T cells sorted from blood. The sample's cell subset or site, from its label and the paper: CD45RA+ positively selected. These receptors all stem from a man younger than 35 in good health.

J is TRBJ1-2 and V is TRBV5-1; D perhaps matches TRBD1 (5 bases). V gave up 2 bases and J gave up 6 bases, with 17 bases separating them. From germline, CDR1 is SGHRS and CDR2 YFSETQ. The CDR3 has 15 amino acids. The DNA of the CDR3 is TGCGCCAGCAGCTTTTGGCCTGACAGTGGGGATGGCTACACCTTC. This sequence encodes CASSFWPDSGDGYTF.

Worth noting for this clone: Germline and junction disagree at one end, which may indicate a read error. The V gene is TRBV7-7, the J gene TRBJ2-5; maybe TRBD2 (5 bases). The CDR3 is made up of 14 amino acids. CDR1 and CDR2 from the germline V gene are SSHAT and FNYEAQ (reference sequence). The CDR3 coding sequence is TGTGCTAGCAGCCCAGCGGTGCGCGGTGAGACCCAGTACTTC. Translated, it gives CASSPAVRGETQYF. The full variable domain, its missing parts supplied by reference TRBV7-7 and TRBJ2-5, is GAGVSQSPRYKVTKRGQDVTLRCDPISSHATLYWYQQALGQGPEFLTYFNYEAQPDKSGLPSDRFSAERPEGSISTLTIQRTEQRDSAMYRCASSPAVRGETQYFGPGTRLLVL.

Turning to this clone: Other DNA sequences in this specimen translate into the identical CDR3. The CDR3 loop reads CASSLSGELFF. CDR3 DNA: TGTGCCAGCAGTCTGTCCGGGGAGCTGTTTTTT. V usage is TRBV2 and J usage is TRBJ2-2; no definite D call. The CDR3 contains 11 residues. The V end lost 5 bases, the J end lost 6 bases, and 4 bases lay between the germline ends. CDR1 is SNHLY and CDR2 is FYNNEI in the germline V gene.

A few counts support this clone. The chain combines TRBV28 with TRBJ1-6; D uncertain. CDR1 and CDR2 from the germline V gene are MDHEN and SYDVKM. The V end was cut by 7 bases, the J end by 9 bases, with 13 bases between. This CDR3 contains 13 residues. For the CDR3, the DNA is TGTGCCAGCACGCAGACCGAGGGTTCACCCCTCCACTTT. It yields the protein CASTQTEGSPLHF.

The chain links TRBV7-3 to TRBJ2-7, with D possibly matching TRBD2 (5 bases). V was cut by 3 bases and J by 6 bases, with 12 bases left in between. The germline gives CDR1 SGHTA, CDR2 FQGTGA. The CDR3 length is 13 residues. The CDR3 DNA sequence: TGTGCCAGCAGCTTCCCAGGCGCGGGCGAGCAGTACTTC. This gives the protein CASSFPGAGEQYF.

The chain combines TRBV2 with TRBJ2-5; 8 bases are a match to TRBD1. V shed 6 bases and J 3 bases; nucleotides not matched to a gene: 15. This CDR3 spans 17 amino acids. CDR1 SNHLY and CDR2 FYNNEI come from the germline V gene. CDR3 amino acids: CASRDWTGFFPEETQYF. CDR3 nucleotides: TGTGCCAGCAGGGACTGGACAGGGTTCTTTCCCGAAGAGACCCAGTACTTC.

The chain uses TRBV19 and TRBJ1-6, with TRBD1 as a possible D gene (5 bases). Trimming pared 7 bases from V and 5 bases from J, leaving 15 bases between. Germline CDR1 reads LNHDA; CDR2 reads SQIVND (reference sequence). The CDR3 has 15 amino acids. CDR3 amino acids: CASKDIGVDNSPLHF. The CDR3 DNA reads TGTGCCAGTAAAGATATAGGGGTCGATAATTCACCCCTCCACTTT.

This clone was counted between two and nine times. Other DNA sequences in the same sample also yield this CDR3. V usage is TRBV30 and J usage is TRBJ1-5; D gene unclear. CDR1 and CDR2 from the germline V gene are GTSNPN and SVGIG (reference sequence). The CDR3 consists of 12 residues. V lost 3 bases to trimming and J lost 7 bases, with 10 bases between them. CDR3: CAWSPPNQPQHF. CDR3 coding DNA: TGTGCCTGGAGCCCTCCCAACCAGCCCCAGCATTTT.

V gene TRBV18 combines with J gene TRBJ2-7; 10 nucleotides align to TRBD1. V lost 2 bases, J lost 12 bases, and 19 bases stayed unmatched. This CDR3 is built from 17 residues. Germline-derived CDR1 and CDR2 are KGHSH and LQKENI. The CDR3 region has the DNA TGTGCCAGCTCACCAAATCGCGCCGGGACAGGGGACGGGCAGGGGTACTTC. This gives the protein CASSPNRAGTGDGQGYF.

This chain connects TRBV27 to TRBJ2-7; D remains ambiguous. V lost 3 bases and J lost 5, with 11 bases in between. CDR1 and CDR2 (germline): MNHEY, SMNVEV (reference sequence). The CDR3 consists of 13 residues. CDR3 sequence reads: CASSFLSPHEQYF. Here the CDR3 DNA reads TGTGCCAGCAGTTTTCTTAGCCCCCACGAGCAGTACTTC.

The chain is built from TRBV7-9 and TRBJ1-1; D gene ambiguous. Trimming cost V 3 bases and J 4 bases, with 3 bases left between them. From germline, CDR1 is SEHNR and CDR2 FQNEAQ (reference sequence). The CDR3 runs 11 residues. CDR3 sequence: CASSFATEAFF. The CDR3 DNA reads as TGTGCCAGCAGCTTCGCCACTGAAGCTTTCTTT.